Detailed here is one T cell receptor beta chain. Its antigen is still unknown. Libraries were prepared by immunoSEQ multiplex PCR; TCRdb keeps only in-frame clonotypes and omits some of them. The sample lists roughly 70,000 clones, about nine tenths seen once, with 4% to 4.5% in the top ten. From germline, CDR1 is SNHLY and CDR2 FYNNEI. V was cut by 7 bases and J by 2 bases, with 15 bases left in between. This CDR3 spans 15 amino acids. This sample stems from a study of chemoradiotherapy in HPV16-positive cancers. Study-level background: Candidate HPV-specific T-cell clones and common TCR motifs came from functional assays in two HPV16-positive patients. Study results and limitations: In HPV16-positive patients, HPV-responsive T-cell expansion tracked better recurrence-free survival. HPV-specific T cells were functionally defined from only a couple of HPV16-positive patients. Candidate HPV-specific clones and E7-related TCR motifs grew in tumor during treatment.

The sample in question was blood, obtained from a patient who underwent chemoradiotherapy. The sequence came from a human donor with HPV-associated anogenital cancer. The chain has TRBV2 and TRBJ2-1; tentative D call: TRBD2 (5 bases). Written as DNA, the CDR3 is TGTGCCAGCATCTTGCTAGCAGAGACCTACAATGAGCAGTTCTTC. Its translation: CASILLAETYNEQFF. Supplemented by reference TRBV2 and TRBJ2-1, the full variable domain reads EPEVTQTPSHQVTQMGQEVILRCVPISNHLYFYWYRQILGQKVEFLVSFYNNEISEKSEIFDDQFSVERPDGSNFTLKIRSTKLEDSAMYFCASILLAETYNEQFFGPGTRLTVL.